Described below is a single T cell receptor (beta chain) sequence and its context. It lacks a known antigen. Per-nucleotide qualities are absent, and no much larger clonotype sits a single base away. Preparation of the library involved 5' RACE. This sample was sequenced with an Illumina HiSeq 2500. A second about 7 to 11 cycle PCR used a sample-barcoded 5' primer and a J-beta primer mix. A template-switch 5' adaptor carrying 12 random nucleotides introduced a unique molecular identifier onto each TCR beta cDNA molecule. Each sample yielded at least 3 million CDR3-containing paired-end reads. All of the RNA was converted into first-strand cDNA using the Mint cDNA synthesis kit, with a TRBC-specific oligonucleotide serving as the primer. All cDNA was treated with uracil-DNA glycosylase and then went through a first 18-cycle PCR with the universal primers M1SS and BC2_uni_R. In the paper's pipeline: For normalization, 1 million high-quality reads were randomly selected from each sample, with every read carrying a distinct molecular identifier. Instead of being binned into consensus sequences, reads with shared molecular identifiers were discarded. CDR3 identification, clonotype clustering and error correction used MiTCR with a Q25 quality threshold and the strictest error-elimination algorithm. A nonparametric unseen species model with Euler transformation was used to estimate a lower bound on total TCR beta diversity. The raw public reads went through TCRdb reprocessing: fastp at Q25, MiXCR clone calling, in-frame beta chains kept. When rows share a CDR3 protein, they turn into one entry using the most common DNA and genes. The V and J calls and clone size are TCRdb's, not the authors'. In all, the sample holds hundreds of thousands of distinct CDR3 sequences, and roughly 43% of those were seen once. The ten largest clones represent roughly an eighth of the sample.

Per the germline V gene, ENHRY is the CDR1 and SYGVKD is the CDR2. Between the V and J ends, shortened by 3 bases and 6 bases respectively, the junction contains 21 bases. The CDR3 holds 16 amino acids from the cysteine to the phenylalanine. Here the CDR3 DNA is all that survives: 48 bases in frame from base 1. The sample belongs to a study of blood T cells in healthy people across ages (dated by TCRdb to the mid-2010s). About the investigation overall: In model experiments, template switching captured about one uniquely barcoded TCR beta cDNA molecule for every two T cells. The study measured age-related changes in TCR beta repertoire diversity using deep sequencing normalized with unique cDNA molecular identifiers. The donors were divided into four age groups: young (average about 15 years), middle-aged (about 40), aged (about 61) and long-lived (around 80). To avoid experimental bias, donors of different ages were distributed randomly across sequencing lanes. The study analyzed two additional independent replicas of 1 million unique cDNA reads from the same blood draw for two donors, one aged 18 to 30 and one aged 80 or older. Results and caveats for the whole study, not just this receptor: There was a strong correlation between observed TCR beta diversity and the percentage of naive T cells measured by flow cytometry. The long-lived group showed more naive CD4+ T cells, fewer expanded clones and increased TCR diversity than the aged group, suggesting age selection. Because donor CMV infection status was unknown, age-related changes in expanded clonotypes were potentially confounded. Estimates of total diversity from one million sequenced T cells were regarded as lower bounds and underestimates. Conclusive comparison of naive and antigen-experienced compartments was prevented by the profiling of bulk unsorted PBMCs. As age increased, observed TCR beta diversity per million T cells dropped in a roughly linear way, and a significant reduction was already evident by age about 40.

Donors were 40 or so systemically healthy Caucasian individuals from Russia aged roughly 6 to 95 years. Each donor gave about 11 milliliters of peripheral blood, drawn into EDTA-treated Vacutainer tubes. Ficoll-Paque density-gradient centrifugation was used to isolate PBMCs, with at least 7 million per sample. Trizol reagent was used to extract total RNA from PBMCs, with at least 5.5 micrograms per sample. The percentages of naive CD45RAhigh/CD27high T cells were determined by flow cytometry on a PBMC aliquot from every donor. Recombination linked TRBV10-3 to TRBJ2-7, with the identity of the D gene unclear. This receptor was identified in a man under 40 in good health. The sample consisted of blood. The CDR3 region reads CAISDKGSFGLSEQYF. The nucleotide sequence is TGTGCCATCAGTGATAAAGGGTCCTTCGGGTTGAGCGAGCAGTACTTC.